This passage covers 31 T cell receptor beta chains from one sample sequenced in a study of cytomegalovirus exposure and HLA in healthy donors. The table came from immunoSEQ multiplex PCR; TCRdb's copy has only in-frame clones and leaves some out. This table has approximately 82,000 clones, 85% to 95% appearing once. The sequenced material came from PBMCs. Receptors were obtained from a woman between 18 and 30 years old in good health and CMV-seronegative.

This chain connects TRBV2 to TRBJ2-2; D not resolved. Germline-derived CDR1 and CDR2 are SNHLY and FYNNEI. Trimming removed 8 bases at V and 1 base at J, with 11 bases between. The CDR3 has 14 amino acids. CDR3 bases: TGTGCCAGCGGAAGGCAGGAGAACACCGGGGAGCTGTTTTTT. It yields the protein CASGRQENTGELFF.

This rearrangement joins TRBV18 to TRBJ1-2; a weak D match, TRBD1 (6 bases). The V gene lost 2 bases and the J gene lost 8 bases, with 9 bases spanning the gap. The CDR3 length is 12 residues. The germline V gene has CDR1 KGHSH and CDR2 LQKENI. The CDR3 nucleotides read TGTGCCAGCTCACCAGACAGGAGCGGCTACACCTTC. It yields the protein CASSPDRSGYTF.

The CDR3 spells CASSLVYSSTDTQYF. DNA for the CDR3: TGTGCCAGCAGCTTAGTCTACTCTAGCACAGATACGCAGTATTTT. The V call is TRBV25-1, the J call TRBJ2-3; D is unresolved. Trimming cost V 6 bases and J 0 bases, with 13 bases left between them. The CDR3 has 15 residues. Germline CDR1 MGHDK, CDR2 SYGVNS. The full variable domain, rest sourced from reference TRBV25-1 and TRBJ2-3, is EADIYQTPRYLVIGTGKKITLECSQTMGHDKMYWYQQDPGMELHLIHYSYGVNSTEKGDLSSESTVSRIRTEHFPLTLESARPSHTSQYLCASSLVYSSTDTQYFGPGTRLTVL.

This clone has just a few counts. The chain couples TRBV6-5 to TRBJ1-2, with 9 nucleotides matching TRBD1. The V gene's germline CDR1 is MNHEY and CDR2 SVGAGI. J lost 8 bases, V lost 5 bases, and 12 bases had no gene match. CDR3 length: 15 amino acids. The CDR3 spells CASSQPRTGAKGYTF. The DNA of the CDR3 is TGTGCCAGCAGTCAGCCAAGGACAGGGGCTAAGGGCTACACCTTC.

This chain joins TRBV27 and TRBJ2-1; 7 nucleotides agree with TRBD2. Per the germline V gene, CDR1 is MNHEY and CDR2 is SMNVEV (reference sequence). The CDR3 totals 12 residues. Unmatched junction bases numbered 0, after V lost 4 bases and J lost 6 bases. For the CDR3, the DNA is TGTGCCAGCAGTTGGGGGGGCAATGAGCAGTTCTTC. Translation: CASSWGGNEQFF.

The chain has TRBV7-2 and TRBJ2-1; 8 nucleotides line up with TRBD1. Germline V CDR1 and CDR2: SGHTA, FQGNSA. CDR3 length equals 17 residues. J gave up 3 bases and V 0 bases, and 7 bases lay outside the gene matches. DNA for the CDR3: TGTGCCAGCAGCTTAGCAGGGACAGGACGGAGCTACAATGAGCAGTTCTTC. As protein: CASSLAGTGRSYNEQFF.

The chain combines TRBV4-1 with TRBJ2-3, with 12 bases aligning to TRBD2. Germline loops: CDR1 MGHRA, CDR2 YSYEKL. V was clipped by 3 bases and J by 4 bases; unmatched bases: 5. This CDR3 is built from 16 residues. This CDR3 is CASSHLAGGRADTQYF. The CDR3 DNA reads TGCGCCAGCAGCCACCTAGCGGGGGGGCGGGCAGATACGCAGTATTTT.

The J gene is TRBJ2-7, the V gene TRBV5-1, with 9 nucleotides matching TRBD2. Germline-derived CDR1 and CDR2 are SGHRS and YFSETQ. The V and J ends lost 4 bases and 7 bases, in that order; junction bases with no gene match: 18. The CDR3 is made up of 17 amino acids. The CDR3 sequence is CASSPGGSGRSLGEQYF. The CDR3 nucleotides read TGCGCCAGCAGCCCCGGTGGGAGCGGGAGGTCCCTTGGAGAGCAGTACTTC.

This chain uses TRBV7-9 with TRBJ2-7, with a tentative D call TRBD1 (6 bases). This CDR3 is built from 15 residues. V shed 5 bases and J shed 0 bases, with 14 bases lying between them. The germline CDR1 and CDR2 sequences are SEHNR and FQNEAQ (reference sequence). This CDR3 is CASSPPGHLSYEQYF. CDR3 bases: TGTGCCAGCAGCCCGCCGGGACACCTCTCCTACGAGCAGTACTTC.

V is TRBV11-3 and J is TRBJ2-2; 9 bases line up with TRBD2. The CDR3 length is 12 residues. Germline values: CDR1 SGHNT, CDR2 YENEEA. The J segment lost 6 bases and the V segment lost 8 bases, leaving 1 base of the junction unmatched. The CDR3 sequence: CASGTSPGELFF. The DNA for the CDR3 is TGTGCCAGCGGGACTAGCCCCGGGGAGCTGTTTTTT.

The CDR3 loop is CASSPENRGSNQPQHF. The CDR3 DNA reads TGTGCCAGCAGCCCGGAAAACAGGGGTAGCAATCAGCCCCAGCATTTT. The chain links TRBV5-5 to TRBJ1-5; 7 nucleotides align to TRBD1. Losses at the gene ends were 4 bases for V and 0 bases for J; bases not matched to a gene: 7. There are 16 residues in the CDR3. CDR1 and CDR2 (germline): SGHKS, YYEKEE (reference sequence).

V is TRBV9 and J is TRBJ2-2; 7 nucleotides agree with TRBD2. The CDR3 covers 15 residues. Per the germline V gene, CDR1 is SGDLS and CDR2 is YYNGEE. V lost 0 bases, J lost 7 bases, and 6 bases stayed unmatched. The CDR3 nucleotides are TGTGCCAGCAGCGTAGCACTAGCGCAGGGCGGGGAGCTGTTTTTT. Its protein is CASSVALAQGGELFF.

The rearrangement uses TRBV18 and TRBJ1-5; D gene ambiguous. Germline V gives CDR1 KGHSH, CDR2 LQKENI. The CDR3 runs to 13 residues. V was shortened by 2 bases and J by 6 bases, with 8 bases between the two germline ends. The CDR3 DNA reads as TGTGCCAGCTCACCAGGTCCAGGTCAGCCCCAGCATTTT. Protein sequence: CASSPGPGQPQHF.

The chain employs TRBV19 and TRBJ1-2; TRBD1 matches at 8 bases. Germline loops: CDR1 LNHDA, CDR2 SQIVND (reference sequence). J lost 5 bases, V lost 4 bases, and 3 bases had no gene match. The CDR3 sequence is 13 residues long. The CDR3 is CASSSRGRYGYTF. The CDR3 nucleotides are TGTGCCAGTAGTAGCAGGGGGCGTTATGGCTACACCTTC. The whole variable domain, remainder taken from reference TRBV19 and TRBJ1-2, is DGGITQSPKYLFRKEGQNVTLSCEQNLNHDAMYWYRQDPGQGLRLIYYSQIVNDFQKGDIAEGYSVSREKKESFPLTVTSAQKNPTAFYLCASSSRGRYGYTFGSGTRLTVV.

The sample holds one count of this clone. The V call is TRBV5-6, the J call TRBJ2-7; TRBD2 matches 12 bases. The CDR3 spans 16 residues. The V gene end was trimmed by 4 bases and the J gene end by 1 base; junction bases not matched to a gene: 6. Looked up from germline, CDR1 is SGHDT and CDR2 is YYEEEE. CDR3 bases: TGTGCCAGCAGCGGCCTCGGACTAGCGGGATCCTACGAGCAGTACTTC. Its protein product is CASSGLGLAGSYEQYF.

This clone has a single count. V is TRBV9 and J is TRBJ2-1; D is unresolved. The V end lost 0 bases, the J end lost 0 bases, and 13 bases lay between the germline ends. This CDR3 contains 17 residues. The germline CDR1 and CDR2 sequences are SGDLS and YYNGEE. CDR3 DNA: TGTGCCAGCAGCGTAGCTGTGAGGCGGAGCTCCTACAATGAGCAGTTCTTC. Protein product: CASSVAVRRSSYNEQFF.

This rearrangement joins TRBV9 to TRBJ2-2; D unclear. The V and J ends lost 4 bases and 3 bases respectively, with 4 bases between them. CDR3 size: 12 residues. Germline V gene data show CDR1 as SGDLS and CDR2 as YYNGEE. In DNA form, the CDR3 reads TGTGCCAGCAGCTTCGACACCGGGGAGCTGTTTTTT. Protein product: CASSFDTGELFF.

The chain is built from TRBV11-3 and TRBJ1-1; D is uncertain. CDR3 length: 13 residues. CDR1 and CDR2 (germline): SGHNT, YENEEA. Trimming left V 3 bases short and J 3 bases short, with 8 bases between. CDR3 nucleotide sequence: TGTGCCAGCAGCTTGAGTACTTACACTGAAGCTTTCTTT. Translating gives CASSLSTYTEAFF.

J is TRBJ2-7 and V is TRBV10-3, with 16 positions matching TRBD2. The V gene's germline CDR1 is ENHRY and CDR2 SYGVKD. The junction had 7 bases not matched to a gene; V was cut back by 6 bases and J by 5 bases. The CDR3 consists of 16 residues. The CDR3 region has the DNA TGTGCCATCAGGAGGGGACTAGCGGGAGGGGACGACGAGCAGTACTTC. Translation gives CAIRRGLAGGDDEQYF.

The CDR3 nucleotides are TGTGCCAGTAGGCTAGCGGGGAGCACAGATACGCAGTATTTT. Translating it yields CASRLAGSTDTQYF. The rearrangement joins TRBV19 to TRBJ2-3, with 9 bases fitting TRBD2. The trim removed 6 bases at V and 0 bases at J, leaving 1 base unmatched. From germline, CDR1 is LNHDA and CDR2 SQIVND (reference sequence). CDR3 length: 14 residues.

Remarks on this clone: The sample has other DNA sequences that encode this CDR3 too. The rearrangement uses TRBV20-1 and TRBJ2-7; tentatively, D is TRBD1 (5 bases). The V end was cut by 5 bases, the J end by 4 bases, with 9 bases between. The germline CDR1 and CDR2 sequences are DFQATT and SNEGSKA (reference sequence). The CDR3 length is 11 residues. CDR3 sequence reads: CSALRAYEQYF. CDR3 nucleotides: TGCAGTGCTCTCAGGGCTTACGAGCAGTACTTC.

The V gene is TRBV18, the J gene TRBJ1-3, with D possibly matching TRBD1 (6 bases). Trimming took 0 bases from V and 0 from J, leaving 12 bases between them. The CDR3 consists of 17 residues. Germline loops: CDR1 KGHSH, CDR2 LQKENI. The CDR3 bases are TGTGCCAGCTCACCACCGGGGGGGCTGTTCTCTGGAAACACCATATATTTT. Encoded protein: CASSPPGGLFSGNTIYF.

V usage is TRBV5-4 and J usage is TRBJ2-7; 12 positions match TRBD2. The junction had 9 bases not matched to a gene; V was cut back by 4 bases and J by 4 bases. Germline CDR1 reads SGHNT; CDR2 reads YYREEE (reference sequence). CDR3 size: 16 residues. The CDR3 DNA reads TGTGCCAGCAGCAATCCTAGCGGGAGGGCCGTTTACGAGCAGTACTTC. Protein product: CASSNPSGRAVYEQYF.

The J gene is TRBJ2-7, the V gene TRBV28; 14 positions agree with TRBD2. CDR3 length equals 16 residues. From germline, CDR1 is MDHEN and CDR2 SYDVKM. V lost 3 bases, J lost 7 bases, and 8 bases stayed unmatched. The DNA for the CDR3 is TGTGCCAGCAGTTTTCAGGGACTAGCGGGGGCGGGGGAGCAGTACTTC. As protein: CASSFQGLAGAGEQYF.

This clone came up once. The chain employs TRBV2 and TRBJ2-7; 7 bases map to TRBD2. J lost 7 bases, V lost 4 bases, and 7 bases had no gene match. This CDR3 has 13 amino acids. CDR1 and CDR2 from the germline V gene are SNHLY and FYNNEI. The DNA for the CDR3 is TGTGCCAGCAGTGCTTCGGGGGGTGTAGAGCAGTACTTC. Translating gives CASSASGGVEQYF.

The chain joins TRBV5-1 to TRBJ1-4; D is ambiguous. Germline V gene data show CDR1 as SGHRS and CDR2 as YFSETQ. Trimming took off 4 bases at V and 0 bases at J, with 10 bases between the two ends. This CDR3 has 15 residues. CDR3 protein: CASSPAGATNEKLFF. As DNA, the CDR3 is TGCGCCAGCAGCCCTGCGGGAGCAACTAATGAAAAACTGTTTTTT.

The chain recombines TRBV25-1 with TRBJ1-5; weak D call: TRBD1 (6 bases). The CDR3 totals 12 residues. Between the trimmed V and J ends, which lost 6 bases and 7 bases, there was a span of 10 bases. Germline V CDR1 and CDR2: MGHDK, SYGVNS. CDR3 bases: TGTGCCAGCAGGGAGGGGGGGCAGCCCCAGCATTTT. Translating it yields CASREGGQPQHF.

The chain carries TRBV19 and TRBJ2-7; perhaps TRBD2 as D (6 bases). The CDR3 has 13 amino acids. Germline assignment: CDR1 LNHDA and CDR2 SQIVND (reference sequence). Trimming stripped 3 bases from V and 5 bases from J, with 11 bases between. The CDR3 protein is CASSMRGGDEQYF. The DNA for the CDR3 is TGTGCCAGTAGTATGAGGGGAGGTGACGAGCAGTACTTC.

The CDR3 bases are TGTGCCAGCAGCCGAGCCCCAGGGCCGAACACTGAAGCTTTCTTT. It specifies CASSRAPGPNTEAFF. This sequence joins TRBV7-2 and TRBJ1-1; D is perhaps TRBD1 (5 bases). The V end was cut by 5 bases, the J end by 1 base, with 14 bases between. CDR3 size: 15 residues. Germline loops: CDR1 SGHTA, CDR2 FQGNSA.

The V gene is TRBV7-2, the J gene TRBJ1-2, with a possible D match to TRBD1 (6 bases). Germline V lookup: CDR1 SGHTA, CDR2 FQGNSA. CDR3 size: 12 residues. Trimming stripped 9 bases from V and 6 bases from J, with 14 bases between. The CDR3 bases are TGTGCCAGTCGTGGAGCAGGGGATGGCTACACCTTC. Its translation: CASRGAGDGYTF.

This clone has just one count. The rearrangement joins TRBV11-3 to TRBJ2-5, with 7 bases aligning to TRBD2. The CDR3 sequence is 16 residues long. V trimming: 4 bases; J trimming: 1 base; junction bases outside the gene matches: 9. Germline loops: CDR1 SGHNT, CDR2 YENEEA. CDR3 in amino acids: CASSSKGGGVQETQYF. In DNA form, the CDR3 reads TGTGCCAGCAGCTCCAAAGGCGGGGGAGTCCAAGAGACCCAGTACTTC.